This TCR beta chain was identified in a study of T-cell memory formation after mild COVID-19. Study-level findings and limits: Some responding clones appeared in pre-infection memory, suggesting cross-reactive memory joined.

Note on this clonotype: Its antigen is as yet unknown.

TCRdb processed the 5' RACE reads anew with MiXCR; each CDR3 protein has one entry. In the table there are approximately 350,000 distinct CDR3 sequences, 28% of which are singletons. Between the trimmed V and J ends, which lost 1 base and 5 bases, there was a span of 12 bases. From germline, CDR1 is SGHVS and CDR2 FQNEAQ. There are 15 residues in the CDR3. What was sequenced was PBMCs or a T cell subset sorted from them (not recorded which). The TCR was taken from an adult woman who had mild COVID-19 (a few samples of this study predate the infection). Cell type and time point are not known. The chain is built from TRBV7-8 and TRBJ2-4, with unresolved D. The CDR3 loop is CASSLGPRRQNIQYF. CDR3 DNA: TGTGCCAGCAGCTTAGGGCCGCGTAGACAAAACATTCAGTACTTC.